Below, one T cell receptor beta chain is given with its context. Its target is unknown. Looked up from germline, CDR1 is MDHEN and CDR2 is SYDVKM. CDR3 length equals 11 residues. Between the trimmed V and J ends, which lost 5 bases and 6 bases, there was a span of 7 bases. The study amplified TCR beta CDR3 regions using RNA transcripts. Investigators did first-round RT-PCR with HTBI primers, then second-round multiplex PCR. TCRdb independently ran MiXCR on the multiplex PCR reads; one entry per CDR3 protein. The data hold approximately 1.2 million distinct CDR3 sequences, with roughly two fifths observed a single time. The data were obtained in a study of Graves' ophthalmopathy and Graves' hyperthyroidism. Study-wide results and limits: Sensitivity reached 60% to 71% and specificity just under 75% when the model predicted ophthalmopathy progression. Most expanded clonotypes from thyroid (those above 0.001 frequency) were also found in blood.

This chain connects TRBV28 to TRBJ1-2, with unresolved D. The material sequenced was peripheral blood or thyroid tissue (not recorded which). The TCR was taken from an adult man with Graves' hyperthyroidism. CDR3 protein: CASSLWHGYTF. CDR3 coding DNA: TGTGCCAGCAGTCTCTGGCATGGCTACACCTTC.